This TCR beta chain came from a study of T cells in Graves' hyperthyroidism and ophthalmopathy. Study at large: The authors collected peripheral blood at initial diagnosis, before any treatment.

Amplification of TCR beta CDR3 regions used RNA as the template. HTBI primers were the set used in a first-round RT-PCR of the TCR CDR3. TCRdb passed the multiplex PCR reads through MiXCR, listing each CDR3 protein once. Among about 160,000 distinct CDR3 sequences listed, just under 9.5% were seen once. A few counts support this clonotype. One end of the junction is discordant with germline, which a read error may explain. Sequenced: blood. This TCR derives from a woman aged 18-30 years with Graves' hyperthyroidism that later progressed to Graves' ophthalmopathy.

This CDR3 reads CASISQGHYKRNTGAFF. DNA of the CDR3: TGTGCCAGCATTTCGCAGGGGCACTATAAAAGGAACACTGGAGCTTTCTTT. J is TRBJ1-1 and V is TRBV27, with a weak D call TRBD1 (6 bases). CDR3 length: 17 amino acids. The V gene's germline CDR1 is MNHEY and CDR2 SMNVEV (reference sequence).